This passage covers 32 T cell receptor beta chains from one sample sequenced in a study of regulatory T cells in long-lasting Graves disease. Combining iRepertoire HTBI primers with Arm-PCR of CDR3 regions, the authors built TCR beta libraries. TCRdb re-derived calls from the multiplex PCR reads in MiXCR, one entry per CDR3 protein. The sample contains about 660,000 distinct CDR3 sequences, roughly 30% of which appear only once. The time point here: persistent/refractory GD, antithyroid drugs over 5 years with positive TRAb. Extracted PBMC RNA gave rise to the TCR library. The sequencing used peripheral blood mononuclear cells (PBMCs), collected when the disease was refractory, from a patient treated with antithyroid drugs. Receptors originate from a female donor with Graves disease.

This clonotype was recorded a few times. This rearrangement joins TRBV11-2 to TRBJ2-7; the match to TRBD2 covers 7 bases. This CDR3 has 15 residues. V dropped 4 bases and J dropped 2; count of bases not matched to a gene: 8. Germline lookup yields CDR1 SGHAT and CDR2 FQNNGV. The DNA of the CDR3 is TGTGCCAGCAGCTCAAGCAGCGGGATCACCTACGAGCAGTACTTC. It specifies CASSSSSGITYEQYF.

Ten or more counts support this clonotype. One junction end disagrees with the germline gene, perhaps due to a read error. The chain recombines TRBV12-3 or TRBV12-4 with TRBJ2-5, with D tentatively TRBD1 (6 bases). This CDR3 region has 13 residues. As DNA, the CDR3 is TGTGCCAGCAGCTTAGGACAGCAAGAGACCCAGTACTTC. Translating it yields CASSLGQQETQYF.

V usage is TRBV12-3 or TRBV12-4 and J usage is TRBJ1-1; TRBD1 matches at 8 bases. CDR3 length equals 15 residues. Germline trimming cut 3 bases from V and 1 base from J; bases unmatched to any gene: 4. The CDR3: CASSLTGATNTEAFF. CDR3 bases: TGTGCCAGCAGTTTGACAGGGGCCACGAACACTGAAGCTTTCTTT.

The V gene is TRBV6-1, the J gene TRBJ2-7; weak D call: TRBD1 (6 bases). Germline values: CDR1 MNHNS, CDR2 SASEGT. V lost 6 bases and J lost 0, with 12 bases in between. The CDR3 loop spans 14 amino acids. CDR3 region: CASRIDRSSYEQYF. The CDR3 DNA sequence: TGTGCCAGCAGGATAGACAGGAGCTCCTACGAGCAGTACTTC.

The chain carries TRBV30 and TRBJ1-1; TRBD1 might be the D (5 bases). Trimming left V 4 bases short and J 7 bases short, with 10 bases between. The CDR3 is made up of 11 amino acids. CDR1 is GTSNPN and CDR2 is SVGIG in the germline V gene (reference sequence). The CDR3 region has the DNA TGTGCCTGGATGGGGCGGGGTGAAGCTTTCTTT. Protein sequence: CAWMGRGEAFF.

The rearrangement links TRBV7-2 to TRBJ1-6, with D hard to call. Germline CDR1 is SGHTA and CDR2 is FQGNSA. The CDR3 extends over 13 amino acids. The ends were cut back, 1 base at V and 10 bases at J, with 8 bases in the middle. CDR3 sequence (DNA): TGTGCCAGCAGCTTAGTGTCGCGGTCACCCCTCCACTTT. Translating gives CASSLVSRSPLHF.

The chain combines TRBV7-6 with TRBJ1-5; no reliable D call. CDR1 and CDR2 (germline): SGHVS, FNYEAQ. The V gene lost 5 bases and the J gene lost 5 bases, with 13 bases spanning the gap. This CDR3 contains 14 residues. The CDR3 loop reads CASSLGPRYQPQHF. DNA of the CDR3: TGTGCCAGCAGCCTTGGTCCAAGGTATCAGCCCCAGCATTTT.

This clonotype was seen repeatedly, ten times or more. The V call is TRBV12-3 or TRBV12-4, the J call TRBJ1-1; D might be TRBD1 (5 bases). Trimming stripped 8 bases from V and 1 base from J, with 17 bases between. There are 15 residues in the CDR3. This chain's CDR3 is CASSIRAIRNTEAFF. In DNA form, the CDR3 reads TGTGCCAGCTCAATCAGGGCTATTAGGAACACTGAAGCTTTCTTT.

This clonotype was picked up many times. The rearrangement uses TRBV28 and TRBJ1-2, with 7 positions matching TRBD1. CDR3 length equals 16 residues. CDR1 and CDR2 from the germline V gene are MDHEN and SYDVKM. With V trimmed by 2 bases and J by 0 bases, 6 bases remained unmatched. In nucleotides, the CDR3 is TGTGCCAGCAGTTTACCCCGGGACAGCTCTAACTATGGCTACACCTTC. It codes for CASSLPRDSSNYGYTF.

The chain links TRBV6-5 to TRBJ1-5, with unresolved D. Trimming shortened V by 0 bases and J by 4 bases, and 10 bases separated the two germline ends. The CDR3 contains 15 residues. The germline V gene has CDR1 MNHEY and CDR2 SVGAGI. This CDR3 reads CASSYSGRDNQPQHF. The CDR3 DNA reads TGTGCCAGCAGTTACTCGGGAAGGGATAATCAGCCCCAGCATTTT.

This rearrangement joins TRBV7-9 to TRBJ2-2; D is ambiguous. Deletions cut 2 bases from V and 0 bases from J, with 10 bases between. Germline values: CDR1 SEHNR, CDR2 FQNEAQ (reference sequence). The CDR3 consists of 16 residues. CDR3 residues: CASSLLRDANTGELFF. The CDR3, as DNA: TGTGCCAGCAGCTTATTGCGAGACGCGAACACCGGGGAGCTGTTTTTT.

This clonotype was recorded a few times. V is TRBV30 and J is TRBJ2-5; D may match TRBD1 or TRBD2 (6 bases each). CDR3 size: 11 residues. Germline CDR1 reads GTSNPN; CDR2 reads SVGIG (reference sequence). Trimming took off 8 bases at V and 5 bases at J, with 12 bases between the two ends. The CDR3 is CAGGPVETQYF. The CDR3 bases are TGTGCCGGGGGGCCGGTCGAGACCCAGTACTTC. Based on the CDR3 plus reference TRBV30 and TRBJ2-5, the full variable domain is SQTIHQWPATLVQPVGSPLSLECTVEGTSNPNLYWYRQAAGRGLQLLFYSVGIGQISSEVPQNLSASRPQDRQFILSSKKLLLSDSGFYLCAGGPVETQYFGPGTRLLVL.

The rearrangement links TRBV19 to TRBJ1-1; D gene ambiguous. Germline V gives CDR1 LNHDA, CDR2 SQIVND (reference sequence). CDR3 length: 14 amino acids. Trimming removed 3 bases from V and 1 base from J, with 9 bases in between. CDR3 coding DNA: TGTGCCAGTAGTATCCACGACACGAACACTGAAGCTTTCTTT. As protein: CASSIHDTNTEAFF. The full variable domain, with the rest looked up from reference TRBV19 and TRBJ1-1, is DGGITQSPKYLFRKEGQNVTLSCEQNLNHDAMYWYRQDPGQGLRLIYYSQIVNDFQKGDIAEGYSVSREKKESFPLTVTSAQKNPTAFYLCASSIHDTNTEAFFGQGTRLTVV.

This clonotype came up a few times. The chain carries TRBV20-1 and TRBJ2-4; 7 bases agree with TRBD2. The CDR3 loop spans 13 amino acids. Germline lookup yields CDR1 DFQATT and CDR2 SNEGSKA (reference sequence). V lost 7 bases and J lost 0; bases outside the gene matches: 3. The CDR3 is CSGSGVAKNIQYF. The CDR3, as DNA: TGCAGTGGAAGCGGGGTAGCCAAAAACATTCAGTACTTC.

This clonotype was observed at least ten times. J is TRBJ1-1 and V is TRBV12-3 or TRBV12-4; 9 nucleotides align to TRBD1. With V trimmed by 5 bases and J by 10 bases, 14 bases remained unmatched. The CDR3 runs 15 residues. CDR3 nucleotide sequence: TGTGCCAGCAGTCGCCTCCCTATGACAGGGGGGGTAGCTTTCTTT. Its translation is CASSRLPMTGGVAFF.

This clonotype showed up many times. The genes are TRBV3-1 and TRBJ1-1; TRBD1 aligns across 7 bases. V lost 4 bases and J lost 1; bases outside the gene matches: 6. The CDR3 runs to 15 residues. Germline CDR1 LGHDT, CDR2 YNNKEL (reference sequence). The CDR3 is CASSPLWTGNTEAFF. The CDR3 bases are TGTGCCAGCAGCCCCCTATGGACAGGGAACACTGAAGCTTTCTTT. The full variable domain, completed using reference TRBV3-1 and TRBJ1-1, is DTAVSQTPKYLVTQMGNDKSIKCEQNLGHDTMYWYKQDSKKFLKIMFSYNNKELIINETVPNRFSPKSPDKAHLNLHINSLELGDSAVYFCASSPLWTGNTEAFFGQGTRLTVV.

This clonotype came up a few times. J is TRBJ1-2 and V is TRBV12-3 or TRBV12-4, with 7 bases matching TRBD1. After removal of 6 bases from V and 2 bases from J, the junction contained 9 bases not matched to a gene. There are 15 residues in the CDR3. The CDR3 region is CASSLNTGQNYGYTF. Written as DNA, the CDR3 is TGTGCCAGCAGCTTGAATACGGGACAGAACTATGGCTACACCTTC.

This clonotype was detected only a few times. The CDR3 spells CASSLWDTTYEQYF. In DNA form, the CDR3 reads TGTGCCAGCAGTTTATGGGACACAACCTACGAGCAGTACTTC. The genes are TRBV12-3 or TRBV12-4 and TRBJ2-7; D might be TRBD1 (6 bases). Trimming cost V 2 bases and J 2 bases, with 10 bases left between them. This CDR3 has 14 amino acids.

The V call is TRBV24-1, the J call TRBJ1-2; D is possibly TRBD1 (5 bases). Germline CDR1 and CDR2: KGHDR and SFDVKD. The CDR3 sequence is 14 residues long. The V gene lost 3 bases and the J gene lost 1 base, with 8 bases spanning the gap. CDR3 amino acids: CATSDDSFNYGYTF. In DNA, the CDR3 is TGTGCCACCAGTGATGACAGCTTTAACTATGGCTACACCTTC.

V is TRBV5-5 and J is TRBJ1-3, with D uncertain. The V gene lost 4 bases and the J gene lost 0 bases, with 11 bases spanning the gap. CDR1 SGHKS and CDR2 YYEKEE come from the germline V gene (reference sequence). This CDR3 is 15 amino acids long. For the CDR3, the DNA is TGTGCCAGCAGCCCCAGACGGGACTCTGGAAACACCATATATTTT. Encoded protein: CASSPRRDSGNTIYF.

CDR3 bases: TGTGCCAGCAGACGACAGGCGACCCACGAGCAGTACTTC. This translates into CASRRQATHEQYF. The rearrangement joins TRBV6-1 to TRBJ2-7; possibly TRBD1 for D (6 bases). Trimming took off 6 bases at V and 5 bases at J, with 14 bases between the two ends. Germline CDR1 and CDR2: MNHNS and SASEGT. This CDR3 comprises 13 residues.

The chain carries TRBV5-1 and TRBJ1-4; D is uncertain. Per the germline V gene, CDR1 is SGHRS and CDR2 is YFSETQ. The CDR3 is made up of 15 amino acids. V shed 3 bases and J shed 0 bases, with 9 bases lying between them. In DNA form, the CDR3 reads TGCGCCAGCAGCTACGACGGCACAACTAATGAAAAACTGTTTTTT. Its protein product is CASSYDGTTNEKLFF.

The rearrangement joins TRBV9 to TRBJ1-5; D remains ambiguous. The V and J ends lost 0 bases and 9 bases respectively, with 4 bases between them. Germline V gene sequence: CDR1 SGDLS, CDR2 YYNGEE. The CDR3 consists of 11 residues. The DNA for the CDR3 is TGTGCCAGCAGCGTAGACTGGCCCCAGCATTTT. As protein: CASSVDWPQHF.

This clonotype was counted a few times. The rearrangement uses TRBV7-7 and TRBJ2-5; D is uncertain. This CDR3 is 13 amino acids long. Germline lookup yields CDR1 SSHAT and CDR2 FNYEAQ (reference sequence). The germline V and J ends were trimmed by 5 bases and 6 bases, with 13 bases remaining between them. CDR3: CASSPVGFKTQYF. CDR3 coding DNA: TGTGCCAGCAGCCCAGTTGGGTTTAAGACCCAGTACTTC.

This clonotype was counted at least ten times. V and J are TRBV6-1 and TRBJ1-1; possible D gene TRBD1, 6 bases. The CDR3 covers 11 residues. V dropped 8 bases and J dropped 9 bases, with 13 bases sitting between them. Germline CDR1 and CDR2: MNHNS and SASEGT. The CDR3 DNA is TGTGCCAGCGGGACACACACCCAAGCTTTCTTT. Protein: CASGTHTQAFF.

The rearrangement uses TRBV6-5 and TRBJ2-7, with 12 bases aligning to TRBD2. Germline values: CDR1 MNHEY, CDR2 SVGAGI. With 2 bases clipped from V and 7 bases from J, the junction kept 12 bases outside the gene matches. This CDR3 has 17 amino acids. CDR3 in DNA: TGTGCCAGCAGTTACGCAGGTCTAGCGGGAGGGCCGGGGGAGCAGTACTTC. It codes for CASSYAGLAGGPGEQYF.

For the CDR3, the DNA is TGTGCCAGCAATAACCGTGGTTCCTACAATGAGCAGTTCTTC. This translates into CASNNRGSYNEQFF. The gene calls are TRBV12-3 or TRBV12-4 and TRBJ2-1; D remains unclear. V was clipped by 7 bases and J by 1 base, with 11 bases between them. The CDR3 is 14 amino acids.

The chain employs TRBV20-1 and TRBJ2-7; 7 bases are a match to TRBD1. From germline, CDR1 is DFQATT and CDR2 SNEGSKA (reference sequence). The CDR3 has 12 amino acids. V lost 0 bases, J lost 13 bases, and 9 bases stayed unmatched. CDR3 amino acids: CSARDVGPGGYF. The CDR3 nucleotides are TGCAGTGCTAGAGATGTCGGGCCAGGGGGATACTTC.

This clonotype came up once. The chain joins TRBV9 to TRBJ2-5, with TRBD2 matching 10 bases. The CDR3 totals 16 residues. Trimming removed 4 bases from V and 4 bases from J; junction bases left unmatched: 10. Germline V gene sequence: CDR1 SGDLS, CDR2 YYNGEE. Here the CDR3 DNA reads TGTGCCAGCAGCTCCGATGGGCTAGCGGGAGCAGAGACCCAGTACTTC. It encodes CASSSDGLAGAETQYF.

The rearrangement uses TRBV6-2 or TRBV6-3 and TRBJ1-1, with 9 bases identical to TRBD1. The CDR3 is 16 residues long. CDR1 and CDR2 from the germline V gene are MNHEY and SVGEGT. Trimming at V came to 3 bases and at J to 0 bases, leaving 5 bases not matched to a gene. The chain's CDR3 is CASSYGTGKMNTEAFF. DNA for the CDR3: TGTGCCAGCAGTTATGGGACAGGGAAGATGAACACTGAAGCTTTCTTT.

CDR3 loop: CASSLLGGQAAFF. In nucleotides, the CDR3 is TGTGCCAGCAGCCTCCTGGGGGGACAGGCAGCTTTCTTT. The chain carries TRBV28 and TRBJ1-1, with 8 bases lining up with TRBD1. This CDR3 spans 13 amino acids. J was trimmed by 10 bases and V by 6 bases; bases with no gene match: 10. Per the germline V gene, CDR1 is MDHEN and CDR2 is SYDVKM.

The CDR3 region has the DNA TGTGCCAGCAGACCTGCCCCGGTCGGGTACCAAGAGACCCAGTACTTC. It is translated as CASRPAPVGYQETQYF. V usage is TRBV28 and J usage is TRBJ2-5; D is undetermined. Trimming cost V 6 bases and J 0 bases, with 17 bases left between them. CDR1 is MDHEN, CDR2 SYDVKM, per germline. CDR3 size: 16 residues.